This is a list of T cell receptor beta chains from one sample in a study of T cell responses to AZD1222 COVID-19 vaccine. Assay used: immunoSEQ multiplex PCR; TCRdb lists only in-frame clones, some missing. The sample shows some 130,000 clones, approximately 86% of them seen only once. The sample consisted of peripheral blood, taken on day 0 of AZD1222 vaccination. These receptor sequences come from an adult in good health. Each CDR3 is given with its conserved first and last residue. The D gene is left open where the match is weak. Not all rows give a size; the values are once, few, many and, for expanded clones, a class.

clone size	V gene	D gene	J gene	CDR3 DNA	CDR3 protein
-	TRBV5-1	-	TRBJ2-3	TGCGCCAGCAGCTTGGTGGCGGCTACGCAGTATTTT	CASSLVAATQYF
-	TRBV5-1	TRBD2	TRBJ2-7	TGCGCCAGTAGAACCGCTACTAGCGTTGGCTACGAGCAGTACTTC	CASRTATSVGYEQYF
-	TRBV27	TRBD2	TRBJ2-5	TGTGCCAGCAGTCCTAGCGGCCAAGAGACCCAGTACTTC	CASSPSGQETQYF
-	TRBV28	-	TRBJ2-1	TGTGCCAGCAGCCCCCTGGGAAATCTCTACAATGAGCAGTTCTTC	CASSPLGNLYNEQFF
-	TRBV30	-	TRBJ1-6	TGTGCCTTTCTCAAGGGCAGGGAGCGTAATTCACCCCTCCACTTT	CAFLKGRERNSPLHF
-	TRBV5-6	-	TRBJ1-2	TGTGCCAGCAGCCTCACAGAGAATGGCTACACCTTC	CASSLTENGYTF
-	TRBV7-2	-	TRBJ1-2	TGTGCCAGCAGCTGGGGGACATCGACAACCTATGGCTACACCTTC	CASSWGTSTTYGYTF
-	TRBV6-2/TRBV6-3	TRBD2	TRBJ2-1	TGTGCCAGCAGTTACTCCTTAGCGGGGGGCGGCGATGAGCAGTTCTTC	CASSYSLAGGGDEQFF
-	TRBV5-6	-	TRBJ1-5	TGTGCCAGCAGCTTCCGTCTATCTATCCCCAAGCCCCAGCATTTT	CASSFRLSIPKPQHF
once	TRBV6-6	-	TRBJ1-1	TGTGCCAGCAGTTACTCTCGCCAAAACACTGAAGCTTTCTTT	CASSYSRQNTEAFF
-	TRBV19	TRBD1	TRBJ1-6	TGTGCCAGTACCACCGACAGGGACAATTCACCCCTCCACTTT	CASTTDRDNSPLHF
-	TRBV4-1	TRBD2	TRBJ2-7	TGCGCCAGCAGCCAAGGTTGGACTAGCGGGGGGAAAGCCCCCTACGAGCAGTACTTC	CASSQGWTSGGKAPYEQYF
once	TRBV7-9	-	TRBJ1-3	TGTGCCAGCAGCCGAGAGGGTGGAACTGGAAACACCATATATTTT	CASSREGGTGNTIYF
-	TRBV7-3	-	TRBJ2-1	TGTGCCAGCAGCCCCGCGGGACAGGGACTAGATGGCTCCTACAATGAGCAGTTCTTC	CASSPAGQGLDGSYNEQFF
-	TRBV14	TRBD2	TRBJ2-7	TGTGCCAGCAGCCCGCTAGCGGGGATCTACGAGCAGTACTTC	CASSPLAGIYEQYF
-	TRBV6-6	TRBD2	TRBJ2-3	TGTGCCAGCAGTTCCGCCCTAGCGGGGCGGGGGGATACGCAGTATTTT	CASSSALAGRGDTQYF
-	TRBV19	-	TRBJ1-2	TGTGCCAGTAGTATTTGGGGCAACTATGGCTACACCTTC	CASSIWGNYGYTF
-	TRBV30	-	TRBJ1-6	TGTGCCTGGTCAGCAGGGAGTAGCTCACCCCTCCACTTT	CAWSAGSSSPLHF
once	TRBV5-5	TRBD1	TRBJ1-1	TGTGCCAGCAGCTGGGGGACAGGGGGCCGTGGTGGCACTGAAGCTTTCTTT	CASSWGTGGRGGTEAFF
-	TRBV9	TRBD1	TRBJ2-2	TGTGCCAGCAGCGTGACTAACGACAGGGTTTATAGCACCGGGGAGCTGTTTTTT	CASSVTNDRVYSTGELFF
-	TRBV19	-	TRBJ1-6	TGTGCCAGTAGTGCGGGCTCCTATAATTCACCCCTCCACTTT	CASSAGSYNSPLHF
-	TRBV27	TRBD1	TRBJ2-1	TGTGCCAGCAGTCTCAACAGGGGAAACAATGAGCAGTTCTTC	CASSLNRGNNEQFF
-	TRBV10-3	-	TRBJ2-5	TGTGCCATCTCCCGGAGGGACGGCCAAGAGACCCAGTACTTC	CAISRRDGQETQYF
-	TRBV5-6	-	TRBJ1-1	TGTGCCAGCAGCCTCTGGACCGTGGGGCACACTGAAGCTTTCTTT	CASSLWTVGHTEAFF
-	TRBV14	TRBD2	TRBJ2-1	TGTGCCAGCAGCCAAGCCCTGGGGAGGGTCGGCTACAATGAGCAGTTCTTC	CASSQALGRVGYNEQFF
-	TRBV7-9	TRBD1	TRBJ2-3	TGTGCCAGCAGCCACCCGGACAGGTTTGCCCTAACAACAGATACGCAGTATTTT	CASSHPDRFALTTDTQYF
-	TRBV2	-	TRBJ1-6	TGTGCCAGCAGTGGAAATAATTCACCCCTCCACTTT	CASSGNNSPLHF
-	TRBV4-1	-	TRBJ1-5	TGCGCCAGCAGCAAAGGAGAGGGGAGAAGGGCGCCCCAGCATTTT	CASSKGEGRRAPQHF
-	TRBV7-2	TRBD2	TRBJ2-5	TGTGCCAGCAGCTTAGGGACTAGCGGATATCAAGAGACCCAGTACTTC	CASSLGTSGYQETQYF
once	TRBV3-1/TRBV3-2	TRBD1	TRBJ1-1	TGTGCCAGCAGCCAGCCCCCCGGGACAGGGTGGAACACTGAAGCTTTCTTT	CASSQPPGTGWNTEAFF
-	TRBV4-1	TRBD2	TRBJ2-1	TGCGCCAGCAGCCAACCCCGTAGCGGGGGATACAATGAGCAGTTCTTC	CASSQPRSGGYNEQFF
once	TRBV28	-	TRBJ2-1	TGTGCCAGCAGTTTGGAAATCTACAATGAGCAGTTCTTC	CASSLEIYNEQFF
-	TRBV4-2	TRBD2	TRBJ2-7	TGTGCCAGCAGCCGGGCGCTAGCGGGAGACTCCTACGAGCAGTACTTC	CASSRALAGDSYEQYF
once	TRBV28	-	TRBJ1-1	TGTGCCAGCAGTTTACGCGGGGGAATGAACACTGAAGCTTTCTTT	CASSLRGGMNTEAFF
-	TRBV28	-	TRBJ1-2	TGTGCCAGCAGCCGAACCCGGGACAAAGGCGGCTACACCTTC	CASSRTRDKGGYTF
few	TRBV20-1	-	TRBJ2-1	TGCAGTGCTCCCAGGGGCAATGAGCAGTTCTTC	CSAPRGNEQFF
-	TRBV11-2	-	TRBJ2-7	TGTGCCAGCAGCTTTTCTCCTGGCATTTCCTACGAGCAGTACTTC	CASSFSPGISYEQYF
-	TRBV4-1	-	TRBJ1-2	TGCGCCAGCAGCCAAGATATTGCGTCAGGGGACAACTATGGCTACACCTTC	CASSQDIASGDNYGYTF
-	TRBV5-1	-	TRBJ1-2	TGCGCCAGCAGTAATGGGGGCCACTATGGCTACACCTTC	CASSNGGHYGYTF
-	TRBV30	-	TRBJ1-5	TGTGCCTGGAGTGGGGGAGGACAGCCCCAGCATTTT	CAWSGGGQPQHF
-	TRBV5-6	-	TRBJ1-5	TGTGCCAGCAGCTTGTACACAGATAATAGCAATCAGCCCCAGCATTTT	CASSLYTDNSNQPQHF
once	TRBV5-5	-	TRBJ2-2	TGTGCCAGCAGCTTGGGAGGGGGTCCAACCGGGGAGCTGTTTTTT	CASSLGGGPTGELFF
-	TRBV24-1	-	TRBJ2-7	TGTGCCACCAGTGATTTTAAGGGCAGTTCAAATTCCTACGAGCAGTACTTC	CATSDFKGSSNSYEQYF
-	TRBV19	-	TRBJ2-3	TGTGCCAGTAGTAAAAGGGGGGCGGGCACAGATACGCAGTATTTT	CASSKRGAGTDTQYF
-	TRBV4-1	-	TRBJ1-2	TGCGCCAGCAGCCCCCGATACGGGGGCGCCGGCCGTGGCTACACCTTC	CASSPRYGGAGRGYTF
-	TRBV19	-	TRBJ1-1	TGTGCCAGTAGTATGGTCTCCACAGGGTCGAACACTGAAGCTTTCTTT	CASSMVSTGSNTEAFF
-	TRBV19	TRBD2	TRBJ2-2	TGTGCCAGTAGGACTAGCGGGGACACCGGGGAGCTGTTTTTT	CASRTSGDTGELFF
-	TRBV7-6	-	TRBJ2-1	TGTGCCAGCAGCTTAGGACACCCCAATGAGCAGTTCTTC	CASSLGHPNEQFF
-	TRBV19	-	TRBJ1-3	TGTGCCAGTAGTATCAGAGACTCTGGAAACACCATATATTTT	CASSIRDSGNTIYF
once	TRBV7-2	TRBD2	TRBJ2-7	TGTGCCAGCAGCTCGAGGACTAGCGGGGGGCCCGAGCAGTACTTC	CASSSRTSGGPEQYF
-	TRBV14	-	TRBJ2-1	TGTGCCAGCGACAGGCCGCGGGCCTACAATGAGCAGTTCTTC	CASDRPRAYNEQFF
-	TRBV27	-	TRBJ1-1	TGTGCCAGCAGTTTACTGGGGAACACTGAAGCTTTCTTT	CASSLLGNTEAFF
-	TRBV24-1	TRBD2	TRBJ2-1	TGTGCCACCAGTGGGGGGACTACTCCCTACAATGAGCAGTTCTTC	CATSGGTTPYNEQFF
-	TRBV5-4	-	TRBJ2-2	TGTGCCAGCAGCTTGGCCGGGATGGGCCCGGGGGAGCTGTTTTTT	CASSLAGMGPGELFF
-	TRBV30	TRBD2	TRBJ2-3	TGTGCCTGGGAGCGGGGGGGCACAGATACGCAGTATTTT	CAWERGGTDTQYF